What follows describes a single TCR beta chain. The germline V gene encodes CDR1 GTSNPN and CDR2 SVGIG (reference sequence). V lost 1 base to trimming and J lost 4 bases, with 7 bases between them. The CDR3 extends over 13 amino acids. This entry belongs to a study of blood T cell repertoires in COVID-19. Across the whole study: Nucleic acid was either cDNA or gDNA, and it came from T cells, B-cell-depleted T cells, or PBMCs.

In the original workflow: For nucleated cells, counts were estimated from reference gene primer amplification. TCRdb's copy holds only in-frame clones and misses some; the assay was immunoSEQ multiplex PCR. V, J and clone size derive from that table, while D and trimming were established from the DNA sequence. This sample has roughly 670,000 clones, with approximately 90% found just once. The sequencing input was peripheral blood. This chain links TRBV30 with TRBJ2-2; D ambiguous. This sequence originates from a woman under 30 with acute or convalescent COVID-19. The CDR3 spells CAWSGWSTGELFF. The CDR3, as DNA: TGTGCCTGGAGTGGCTGGAGCACCGGGGAGCTGTTTTTT.